This TCR beta chain appears in the sequencing data of a study of T cells after yellow fever vaccination. Concerning this clonotype itself: Its specificity is unknown.

Study-level results: Reappearance after the booster was seen for most primary-vaccination clones, at roughly 96% CD4 and 75% to 90% CD8. CD4 and CD8 compartments shared a small share of clonotypes, likely from convergent recombination.

This CDR3 is built from 13 residues. Germline V gene sequence: CDR1 DFQATT, CDR2 SNEGSKA (reference sequence). With 3 bases removed from V and 3 bases from J, the gap between germline ends came to 12 bases. TCRdb re-analysed the 5' RACE reads in MiXCR, keeping a single row per CDR3 protein. The sample carries a few hundred thousand distinct CDR3 sequences, 11% recorded once. The TCR originated in a young man who received the YFV17D yellow fever vaccine. Specimen: PBMCs, collected on the day of the first yellow fever vaccination. The chain joins TRBV20-1 to TRBJ2-7; D remains unclear. The CDR3 loop reads CSARESADYEQYF. CDR3 sequence (DNA): TGCAGTGCTAGGGAGTCAGCCGACTACGAGCAGTACTTC.